A single sample gave rise to the 28 T cell receptor beta chains below, sequenced in a study of identical twins. TCRdb reprocessed the 5' RACE reads with MiXCR, giving one entry per CDR3 protein. The sample has some 500,000 distinct CDR3 sequences; 20% to 25% are singletons. These data were also reused for a study on T cells expressing NK-cell markers.

The sample was CD4+ T cells sorted from blood. Receptor source: a woman between 18 and 30 years old in good health.

This clonotype was seen a few times. V usage is TRBV12-3 or TRBV12-4 and J usage is TRBJ2-5, with 9 bases aligning to TRBD1. The trim removed 5 bases at V and 5 bases at J, leaving 12 bases unmatched. The CDR3 contains 16 residues. The CDR3 sequence: CASSPGQGTGVETQYF. The CDR3 coding sequence is TGTGCCAGCAGTCCGGGACAGGGCACTGGAGTGGAGACCCAGTACTTC.

This clonotype was seen ten or more times. This chain joins TRBV20-1 and TRBJ2-5; 8 bases are a match to TRBD1. The V segment lost 2 bases and the J segment 2 bases; nucleotides outside the gene matches: 4. Germline V gene sequence: CDR1 DFQATT, CDR2 SNEGSKA (reference sequence). CDR3 length equals 14 residues. CDR3 bases: TGCAGTGCTAGACCCAGGACAGGGCAAGAGACCCAGTACTTC. Protein sequence: CSARPRTGQETQYF.

The rearrangement joins TRBV12-5 to TRBJ1-1, with D maybe TRBD1 (6 bases). The CDR3 sequence is 14 residues long. The germline V gene has CDR1 LGHNT and CDR2 FRNRAP. V lost 5 bases and J 11 bases, leaving 21 bases between the germline ends. The CDR3 sequence is CASGPYPQGGSAFF. In nucleotides, the CDR3 is TGTGCTAGTGGTCCCTACCCACAGGGAGGGTCGGCTTTCTTT.

V and J are TRBV6-5 and TRBJ2-7; D possibly matches TRBD1 or TRBD2 (5 bases each). The CDR3 length is 15 residues. Between the trimmed V and J ends, which lost 2 bases and 5 bases, there was a span of 16 bases. From germline, CDR1 is MNHEY and CDR2 SVGAGI. DNA for the CDR3: TGTGCCAGCAGTTACCCACGGGGCGTAGAGGACGAGCAGTACTTC. Protein: CASSYPRGVEDEQYF.

V usage is TRBV2 and J usage is TRBJ1-5, with a tentative D call TRBD1 (5 bases). This CDR3 is built from 19 residues. V lost 11 bases and J 6 bases, leaving 35 bases between the germline ends. Germline values: CDR1 SNHLY, CDR2 FYNNEI. CDR3 DNA sequence: TGTGCCTTCAGTTTTGGGGCCTATCGGGACCGGAAGGCCAGTCAGCCCCAGCATTTT. This codes for CAFSFGAYRDRKASQPQHF.

The chain uses TRBV9 and TRBJ2-3, with D possibly being TRBD2 (5 bases). The CDR3 contains 16 residues. Trimming pared 4 bases from V and 0 bases from J, leaving 15 bases between. CDR1 and CDR2 from the germline V gene are SGDLS and YYNGEE. Written as DNA, the CDR3 is TGTGCCAGCAGCCCCAGAAGACTAACTAGCACAGATACGCAGTATTTT. Its translation: CASSPRRLTSTDTQYF.

The rearrangement links TRBV5-1 to TRBJ2-3; TRBD2 aligns across 7 bases. Germline V gives CDR1 SGHRS, CDR2 YFSETQ. The CDR3 loop spans 11 amino acids. The V gene end was trimmed by 3 bases and the J gene end by 8 bases; junction bases not matched to a gene: 0. The CDR3 protein is CASSSGGTQYF. CDR3 nucleotide sequence: TGCGCCAGCAGCTCGGGGGGTACGCAGTATTTT.

The genes are TRBV6-4 and TRBJ2-3, with TRBD1 as a possible D gene (5 bases). V lost 2 bases, J lost 3 bases, and 12 bases lay in between. This CDR3 spans 15 amino acids. Germline CDR1 is MRHNA and CDR2 is SNTAGT. This CDR3 is CASSDRPSGTDTQYF. The CDR3 DNA reads as TGTGCCAGCAGTGACCGCCCCTCAGGGACAGATACGCAGTATTTT.

This clonotype was observed a few times. The V and J genes are TRBV18 and TRBJ2-3; D may be TRBD2 (6 bases). This CDR3 spans 17 amino acids. V was pared by 2 bases and J by 0 bases, with 15 bases between. Germline loops: CDR1 KGHSH, CDR2 LQKENI. The CDR3 sequence is CASSPFGTLTSTDTQYF. DNA of the CDR3: TGTGCCAGCTCACCATTCGGGACTCTTACTAGCACAGATACGCAGTATTTT.

The sample holds a few counts of this clonotype. The chain has TRBV19 and TRBJ2-6, with D possibly being TRBD2 (5 bases). Germline lookup yields CDR1 LNHDA and CDR2 SQIVND (reference sequence). The CDR3 is 18 residues long. The ends were cut back, 2 bases at V and 0 bases at J, with 14 bases in the middle. The CDR3 coding sequence is TGTGCCAGTAGTATAAGTCCTGGCAGCGGCTCTGGGGCCAACGTCCTGACTTTC. Translating it yields CASSISPGSGSGANVLTF.

This clonotype was seen a few times. J is TRBJ1-1 and V is TRBV20-1, with D possibly TRBD1 on 5 matching bases. Trimming cost V 6 bases and J 1 base, with 15 bases left between them. Germline V gene data show CDR1 as DFQATT and CDR2 as SNEGSKA (reference sequence). The CDR3 totals 14 residues. For the CDR3, the DNA is TGCAGTGCGAGAACGGGACTGTGGAACACTGAAGCTTTCTTT. It encodes CSARTGLWNTEAFF.

This rearrangement joins TRBV6-1 to TRBJ2-7; maybe TRBD1 (6 bases). Trimming left V 6 bases short and J 4 bases short, with 10 bases between. Germline V gene lookup returns CDR1 MNHNS and CDR2 SASEGT. The CDR3 spans 12 residues. The CDR3 spells CASSGRGYEQYF. The CDR3 nucleotides read TGTGCCAGCAGCGGCAGGGGTTACGAGCAGTACTTC.

This clonotype showed up just a few times. The chain couples TRBV20-1 to TRBJ1-2; D possibly corresponds to TRBD1 (6 bases). CDR1 DFQATT and CDR2 SNEGSKA come from the germline V gene (reference sequence). Trimming removed 2 bases from V and 6 bases from J, with 22 bases in between. The CDR3 consists of 16 residues. The CDR3 loop reads CSARSTVMTGPNGYTF. In DNA form, the CDR3 reads TGCAGTGCTAGATCCACCGTGATGACAGGACCTAATGGCTACACCTTC.

Many counts were recorded for this clonotype. The chain uses TRBV5-1 and TRBJ2-1; tentatively, D is TRBD2 (5 bases). CDR1 is SGHRS and CDR2 is YFSETQ in the germline V gene. The CDR3 has 11 residues. The V gene lost 0 bases and the J gene lost 13 bases, with 8 bases spanning the gap. The CDR3 DNA sequence: TGCGCCAGCAGCTTGGGGGAGAAACAGTTCTTC. Encoded protein: CASSLGEKQFF.

This clonotype was counted only a few times. J is TRBJ1-6 and V is TRBV3-1, with TRBD1 as a possible D gene (5 bases). Trimming took off 1 base at V and 7 bases at J, with 14 bases between the two ends. Germline CDR1 and CDR2: LGHDT and YNNKEL (reference sequence). The CDR3 length is 16 residues. For the CDR3, the DNA is TGTGCCAGCAGCCAAGGGGAAGGGGCCAGGAATTCACCCCTCCACTTT. As protein: CASSQGEGARNSPLHF.

The V call is TRBV7-2, the J call TRBJ1-2; D is undetermined. Per germline, CDR1 SGHTA and CDR2 FQGNSA. This CDR3 spans 15 amino acids. Trimming cost V 2 bases and J 3 bases, with 13 bases left between them. The CDR3 is CASSLSLVGYYGYTF. The CDR3 DNA follows: TGTGCCAGCAGCTTATCATTGGTGGGGTACTATGGCTACACCTTC. Full variable domain (rest looked up from reference TRBV7-2 and TRBJ1-2): GAGVSQSPSNKVTEKGKDVELRCDPISGHTALYWYRQSLGQGLEFLIYFQGNSAPDKSGLPSDRFSAERTGGSVSTLTIQRTQQEDSAVYLCASSLSLVGYYGYTFGSGTRLTVV.

This chain joins TRBV24-1 and TRBJ2-1; tentative D call: TRBD2 (6 bases). Trimming shortened V by 4 bases and J by 5 bases, and 17 bases separated the two germline ends. Germline V CDR1 and CDR2: KGHDR, SFDVKD. The length of the CDR3 is 16 residues. In nucleotides, the CDR3 is TGTGCCACCAGTGACCCCGGACTAAGTCCCAACAATGAGCAGTTCTTC. Its translation is CATSDPGLSPNNEQFF.

This clonotype was seen a few times. The V call is TRBV11-2, the J call TRBJ2-1; TRBD2 aligns across 12 bases. V trimming: 1 base; J trimming: 4 bases; junction bases outside the gene matches: 11. CDR1 and CDR2 from the germline V gene are SGHAT and FQNNGV. CDR3 size: 19 residues. CDR3 residues: CASSLVPSSGRAGYNEQFF. The CDR3 nucleotides are TGTGCCAGCAGCTTAGTTCCCTCTAGCGGGAGGGCCGGGTACAATGAGCAGTTCTTC.

V is TRBV30 and J is TRBJ1-1; weak D call: TRBD1 (6 bases). The germline V gene encodes CDR1 GTSNPN and CDR2 SVGIG (reference sequence). Between the trimmed V and J ends, which lost 5 bases and 1 base, there was a span of 11 bases. CDR3 length: 13 residues. The CDR3 nucleotides are TGTGCCTGGGGCAGGGGACCGAACACTGAAGCTTTCTTT. This translates into CAWGRGPNTEAFF.

The chain carries TRBV20-1 and TRBJ2-3, with 9 nucleotides matching TRBD2. The CDR3 is 16 residues long. Germline V CDR1 and CDR2: DFQATT, SNEGSKA (reference sequence). The trim removed 5 bases at V and 3 bases at J, leaving 12 bases unmatched. CDR3 bases: TGCAGTGCTCCTTTTAGCGGGAGATTATGGACAGATACGCAGTATTTT. Its translation: CSAPFSGRLWTDTQYF.

This clonotype was counted ten times or more. The rearrangement uses TRBV3-1 and TRBJ2-3, with 14 bases identical to TRBD2. The CDR3 spans 16 residues. In germline, CDR1 is LGHDT, CDR2 YNNKEL (reference sequence). Unmatched junction bases numbered 9, after V lost 8 bases and J lost 5 bases. DNA of the CDR3: TGTGCCAGCTCGTCCGGACTAGCGGGAGGTGTAGATACGCAGTATTTT. This codes for CASSSGLAGGVDTQYF.

This clonotype was counted a few times. The chain links TRBV9 to TRBJ2-7; D not resolved. The CDR3 is made up of 12 amino acids. Germline CDR1 is SGDLS and CDR2 is YYNGEE. The ends were cut back, 3 bases at V and 7 bases at J, with 11 bases in the middle. CDR3 region: CASSAVLGEQYF. CDR3 sequence (DNA): TGTGCCAGCAGCGCCGTTCTGGGAGAGCAGTACTTC. Together with reference TRBV9 and TRBJ2-7, the CDR3 gives the full variable domain: DSGVTQTPKHLITATGQRVTLRCSPRSGDLSVYWYQQSLDQGLQFLIQYYNGEERAKGNILERFSAQQFPDLHSELNLSSLELGDSALYFCASSAVLGEQYFGPGTRLTVT.

This clonotype was detected a few times. The chain joins TRBV28 to TRBJ2-7; no reliable D call. V was clipped by 2 bases and J by 13 bases, with 12 bases between them. This CDR3 is built from 11 residues. The germline CDR1 and CDR2 sequences are MDHEN and SYDVKM. For the CDR3, the DNA is TGTGCCAGCAGTTTAGACGGCCGCTTCTACTTC. It codes for CASSLDGRFYF.

This clonotype showed up many times. This chain joins TRBV20-1 and TRBJ2-3; 10 bases are shared with TRBD1. Germline V gene lookup returns CDR1 DFQATT and CDR2 SNEGSKA (reference sequence). This CDR3 is 14 amino acids long. Trimming took 6 bases from V and 2 from J; bases not matched to a gene: 5. CDR3 loop: CSAGDRGFTDTQYF. CDR3 bases: TGCAGTGCAGGGGACAGGGGCTTCACAGATACGCAGTATTTT.

The sample holds one count of this clonotype. This chain joins TRBV7-2 and TRBJ2-5; the D gene is possibly TRBD2 (5 bases). The CDR3 has 13 amino acids. The V and J ends lost 3 bases and 3 bases respectively, with 8 bases between them. CDR1 is SGHTA, CDR2 FQGNSA, per germline. CDR3 nucleotides: TGTGCCAGCAGCTTGGAGAGGGAAGAGACCCAGTACTTC. This gives the protein CASSLEREETQYF.

The J gene is TRBJ2-7, the V gene TRBV3-1; D might be TRBD1 (5 bases). This CDR3 region has 14 residues. Trimming took off 1 base at V and 5 bases at J, with 12 bases between the two ends. Germline assignment: CDR1 LGHDT and CDR2 YNNKEL (reference sequence). This chain's CDR3 is CASSQGGWGHEQYF. The CDR3 coding sequence is TGTGCCAGCAGCCAAGGGGGCTGGGGCCACGAGCAGTACTTC.

The chain couples TRBV24-1 to TRBJ2-2, with a tentative D call TRBD2 (5 bases). Germline V gives CDR1 KGHDR, CDR2 SFDVKD. The CDR3 totals 16 residues. V was pared by 4 bases and J by 2 bases, with 13 bases between. As DNA, the CDR3 is TGTGCCACCAGTGAGGGGAGTTCTCAAAACACCGGGGAGCTGTTTTTT. It is translated as CATSEGSSQNTGELFF.

This clonotype was detected a few times. CDR3 nucleotide sequence: TGTGCCACCGCGACCGGGACTAGCGGTTCAAATGAGCAGTTCTTC. Protein product: CATATGTSGSNEQFF. The rearrangement joins TRBV10-3 to TRBJ2-1, with 11 bases lining up with TRBD2. This CDR3 region has 15 residues. J was trimmed by 7 bases and V by 10 bases; bases with no gene match: 12. The germline V gene encodes CDR1 ENHRY and CDR2 SYGVKD.